This T cell receptor (beta chain) was sequenced in a study of blood T cell repertoires in COVID-19. Germline loops: CDR1 SGDLS, CDR2 YYNGEE. Trimming removed 2 bases from V and 7 bases from J, with 14 bases in between. CDR3 length equals 14 residues. This table comes from immunoSEQ multiplex PCR, and its TCRdb copy is limited to in-frame clones, with some not included. The sample lists about 130,000 clones, about 86% seen once, with approximately 2.9% in the top ten. The sequence came from an elderly woman with acute or convalescent COVID-19. The sequenced sample consisted of peripheral blood. The chain uses TRBV9 and TRBJ2-3; D is perhaps TRBD2 (7 bases). CDR3 nucleotide sequence: TGTGCCAGCAGCGTCGGCGGGGGCACGCATACGCAGTATTTT. Its translation is CASSVGGGTHTQYF.